This T cell receptor beta chain derives from a study of CD8 T cells in ankylosing spondylitis. The study, taken as a whole, reports: Significant enrichment of disease-linked clones was reportedly seen in matched ankylosing spondylitis synovial fluid. In ankylosing spondylitis blood, a motif of roughly eight highly homologous TCR beta variants appeared characteristic.

For this clonotype: Its specificity is not known.

TCRdb processed the 5' RACE reads anew with MiXCR; each CDR3 protein has one entry. This repertoire shows around 340,000 distinct CDR3 sequences, roughly 20% found once; its top ten account for under 15%. Per the germline V gene, CDR1 is GTSNPN and CDR2 is SVGIG (reference sequence). V shed 0 bases and J shed 0 bases, with 3 bases lying between them. CDR3 length: 14 residues. This clonotype was obtained from a male donor with ankylosing spondylitis or in good health (not recorded which). The V call is TRBV30, the J call TRBJ2-6; D is unclear. Sequenced material: blood, either unsorted or a sorted T cell fraction (not recorded which). CDR3 coding DNA: TGTGCCTGGAGTGTTTACTCTGGGGCCAACGTCCTGACTTTC. It specifies CAWSVYSGANVLTF.